This T cell receptor beta chain was retrieved from a study of CD4 and CD8 cells across lung adenocarcinoma regions. Germline loops: CDR1 MNHNS, CDR2 SASEGT. V was clipped by 2 bases and J by 9 bases, with 12 bases between them. The CDR3 has 13 residues. A single record per CDR3 protein comes from TCRdb applying MiXCR to the PCR reads. Seen here are 11,000 or so distinct CDR3 sequences, about 50% observed once, and the top ten hold 30% to 40%. Source material: CD8+ T cells from the center of a lung tumor. This sequence originates from a female donor with lung adenocarcinoma. The CD4 and CD8 labels of this study may be unreliable. The gene calls are TRBV6-1 and TRBJ2-3, with D tentatively TRBD2 (5 bases). The CDR3 nucleotides are TGTGCCAGCAGTGAACCTCGTCCGGGGACGCAGTATTTT. Its translation: CASSEPRPGTQYF.